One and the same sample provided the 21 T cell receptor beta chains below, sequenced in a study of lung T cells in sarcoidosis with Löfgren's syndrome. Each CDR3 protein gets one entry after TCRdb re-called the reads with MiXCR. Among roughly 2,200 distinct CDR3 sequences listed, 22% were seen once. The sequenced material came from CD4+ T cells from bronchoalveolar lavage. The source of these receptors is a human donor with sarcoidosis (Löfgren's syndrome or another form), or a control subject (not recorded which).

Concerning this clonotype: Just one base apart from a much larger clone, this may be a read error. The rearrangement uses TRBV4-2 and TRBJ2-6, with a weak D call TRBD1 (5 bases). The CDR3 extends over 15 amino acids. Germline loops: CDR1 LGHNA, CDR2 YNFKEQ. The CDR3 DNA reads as TGTGCCAGCAGCCAATCCGGCTCTGGGGCCAACGTCCTGGCTTTC. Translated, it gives CASSQSGSGANVLAF.

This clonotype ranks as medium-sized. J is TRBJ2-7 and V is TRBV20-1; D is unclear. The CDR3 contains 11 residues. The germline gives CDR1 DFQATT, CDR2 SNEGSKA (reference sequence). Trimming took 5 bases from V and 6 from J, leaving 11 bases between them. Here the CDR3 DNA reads TGCAGTGCTGCCTCCCGGGTCGAGCAGTACTTC. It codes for CSAASRVEQYF.

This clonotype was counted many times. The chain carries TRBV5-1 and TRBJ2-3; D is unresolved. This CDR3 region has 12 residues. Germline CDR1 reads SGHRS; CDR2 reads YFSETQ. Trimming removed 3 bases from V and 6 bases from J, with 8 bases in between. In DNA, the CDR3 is TGCGCCAGCAGCTCGGTAGGGGATACGCAGTATTTT. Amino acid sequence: CASSSVGDTQYF.

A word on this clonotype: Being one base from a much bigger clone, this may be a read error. CDR3 DNA sequence: TGTGCCTGGAGTAAGGAGGGGGCGGGAATCACCATATATTTT. This sequence encodes CAWSKEGAGITIYF. The chain links TRBV30 to TRBJ1-3, with 7 bases lining up with TRBD1. This CDR3 is built from 14 residues. CDR1 and CDR2 from the germline V gene are GTSNPN and SVGIG (reference sequence).

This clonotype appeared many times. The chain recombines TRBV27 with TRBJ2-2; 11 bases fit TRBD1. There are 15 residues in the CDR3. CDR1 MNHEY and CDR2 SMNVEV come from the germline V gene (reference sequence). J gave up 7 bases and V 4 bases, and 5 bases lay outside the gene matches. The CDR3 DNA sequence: TGTGCCAGCAGTTGGACAGGGGGCAGTTACGGGGAGCTGTTTTTT. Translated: CASSWTGGSYGELFF.

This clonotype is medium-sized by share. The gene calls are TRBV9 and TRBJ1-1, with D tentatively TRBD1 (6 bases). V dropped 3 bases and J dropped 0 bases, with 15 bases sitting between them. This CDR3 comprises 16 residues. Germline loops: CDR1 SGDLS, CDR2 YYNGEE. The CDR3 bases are TGTGCCAGCAGCGAGGGGGGGCTTAATATGAACACTGAAGCTTTCTTT. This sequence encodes CASSEGGLNMNTEAFF.

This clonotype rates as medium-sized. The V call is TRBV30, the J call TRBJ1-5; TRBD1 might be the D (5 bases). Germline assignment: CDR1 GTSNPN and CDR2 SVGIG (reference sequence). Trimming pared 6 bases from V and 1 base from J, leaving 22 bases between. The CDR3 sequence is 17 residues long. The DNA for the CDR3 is TGTGCCTGTCTACGGCCGGGACCTAGAGGAAGCAATCAGCCCCAGCATTTT. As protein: CACLRPGPRGSNQPQHF.

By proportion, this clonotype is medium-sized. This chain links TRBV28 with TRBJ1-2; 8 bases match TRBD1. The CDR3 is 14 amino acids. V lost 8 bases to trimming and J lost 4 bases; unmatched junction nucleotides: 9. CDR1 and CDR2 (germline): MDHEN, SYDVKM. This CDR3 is CASQDREGFYGYTF. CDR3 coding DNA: TGTGCCAGCCAGGACAGGGAGGGGTTCTATGGCTACACCTTC.

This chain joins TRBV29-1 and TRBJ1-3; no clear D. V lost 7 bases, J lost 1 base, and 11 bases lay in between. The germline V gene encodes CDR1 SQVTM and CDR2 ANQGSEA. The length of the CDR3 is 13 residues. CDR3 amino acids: CSADGESGNTIYF. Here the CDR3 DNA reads TGCAGCGCCGACGGGGAGTCTGGAAACACCATATATTTT.

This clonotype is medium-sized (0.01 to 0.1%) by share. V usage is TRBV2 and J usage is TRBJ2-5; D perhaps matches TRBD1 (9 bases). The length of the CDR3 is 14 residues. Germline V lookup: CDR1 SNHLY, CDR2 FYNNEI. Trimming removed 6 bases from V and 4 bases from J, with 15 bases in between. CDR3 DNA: TGTGCCAGCAGCGCGGGGGGACAGGGAGAGACCCAGTACTTC. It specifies CASSAGGQGETQYF.

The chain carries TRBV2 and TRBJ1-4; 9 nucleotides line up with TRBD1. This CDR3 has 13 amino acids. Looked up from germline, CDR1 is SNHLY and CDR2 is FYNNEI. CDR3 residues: CTGSGVTGGKLFF. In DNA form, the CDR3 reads TGTACCGGCAGTGGAGTGACAGGGGGAAAACTGTTTTTT.

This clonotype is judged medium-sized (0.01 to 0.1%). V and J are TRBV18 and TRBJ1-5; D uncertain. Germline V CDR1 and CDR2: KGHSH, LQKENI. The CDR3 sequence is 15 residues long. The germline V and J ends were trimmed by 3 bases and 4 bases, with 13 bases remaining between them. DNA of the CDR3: TGTGCCAGCTCACCTGGTAACAGCGTTAATCAGCCCCAGCATTTT. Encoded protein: CASSPGNSVNQPQHF.

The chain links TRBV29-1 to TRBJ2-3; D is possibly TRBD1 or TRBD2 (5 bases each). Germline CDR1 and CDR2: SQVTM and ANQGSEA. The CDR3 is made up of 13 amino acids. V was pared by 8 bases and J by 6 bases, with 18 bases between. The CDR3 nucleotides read TGCAGCCCGGCAGGGAGCTACACGGATACGCAGTATTTT. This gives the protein CSPAGSYTDTQYF.

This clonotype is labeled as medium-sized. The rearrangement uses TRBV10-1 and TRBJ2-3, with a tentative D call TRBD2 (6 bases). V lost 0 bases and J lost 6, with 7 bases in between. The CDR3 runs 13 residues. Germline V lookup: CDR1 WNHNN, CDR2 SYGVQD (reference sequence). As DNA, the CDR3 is TGCGCCAGCAGTGAGTCTAGCGGCGATACGCAGTATTTT. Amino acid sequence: CASSESSGDTQYF.

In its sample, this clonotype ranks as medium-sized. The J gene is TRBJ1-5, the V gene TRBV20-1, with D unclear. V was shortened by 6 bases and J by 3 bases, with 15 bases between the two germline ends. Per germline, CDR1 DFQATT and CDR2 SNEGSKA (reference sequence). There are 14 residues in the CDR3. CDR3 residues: CSASSGSDNQPQHF. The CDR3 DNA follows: TGCAGTGCCTCCTCTGGCAGTGACAATCAGCCCCAGCATTTT.

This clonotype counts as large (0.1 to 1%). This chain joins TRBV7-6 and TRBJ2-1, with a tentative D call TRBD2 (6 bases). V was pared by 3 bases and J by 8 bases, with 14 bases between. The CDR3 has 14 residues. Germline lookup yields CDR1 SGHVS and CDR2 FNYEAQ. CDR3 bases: TGTGCCAGCAGCTTTGGGGACGGGAGCCATGAGCAGTTCTTC. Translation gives CASSFGDGSHEQFF.

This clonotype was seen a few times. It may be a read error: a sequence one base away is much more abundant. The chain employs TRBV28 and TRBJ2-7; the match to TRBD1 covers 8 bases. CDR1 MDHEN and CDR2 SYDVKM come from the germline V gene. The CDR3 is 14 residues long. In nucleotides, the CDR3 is TGTACCAGCAGTTTCAGGGACAGGTCCTACGAGCAGTACTTC. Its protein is CTSSFRDRSYEQYF.

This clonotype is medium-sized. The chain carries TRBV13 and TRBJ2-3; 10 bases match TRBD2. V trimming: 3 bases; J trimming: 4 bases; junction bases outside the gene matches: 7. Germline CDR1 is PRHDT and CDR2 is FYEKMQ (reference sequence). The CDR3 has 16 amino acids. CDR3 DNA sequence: TGTGCCAGCAGCTTGTCGACTAGCGGGTTCGCAGATACGCAGTATTTT. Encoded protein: CASSLSTSGFADTQYF.

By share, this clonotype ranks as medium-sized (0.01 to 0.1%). The DNA for the CDR3 is TGTGCCAGCAGTGATACAGGGGGCGGTGGGGCCAACGTCCTGACTTTC. Its protein is CASSDTGGGGANVLTF. V is TRBV12-3 or TRBV12-4 and J is TRBJ2-6; 9 bases are a match to TRBD1. The CDR3 has 16 residues. Losses at the gene ends were 5 bases for V and 3 bases for J; bases not matched to a gene: 5.

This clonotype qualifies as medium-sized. CDR3 sequence (DNA): TGTGCCAGCAGCGAGGGAGGACTAGCGGGAGCGGTCGAGCAGTACTTC. Translating gives CASSEGGLAGAVEQYF. The V and J genes are TRBV9 and TRBJ2-7; 13 bases are shared with TRBD2. V lost 3 bases, J lost 6 bases, and 9 bases stayed unmatched. Germline CDR1 and CDR2: SGDLS and YYNGEE. The CDR3 extends over 16 amino acids. The full variable domain, in which reference TRBV9 and TRBJ2-7 provide the parts outside the CDR3, is DSGVTQTPKHLITATGQRVTLRCSPRSGDLSVYWYQQSLDQGLQFLIQYYNGEERAKGNILERFSAQQFPDLHSELNLSSLELGDSALYFCASSEGGLAGAVEQYFGPGTRLTVT.

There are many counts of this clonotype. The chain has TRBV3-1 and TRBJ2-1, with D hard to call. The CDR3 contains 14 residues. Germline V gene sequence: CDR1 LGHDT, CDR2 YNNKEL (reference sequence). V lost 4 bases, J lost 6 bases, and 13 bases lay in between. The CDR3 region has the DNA TGTGCCAGCAGCCCGCCCAAGGTTCCCAATGAGCAGTTCTTC. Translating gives CASSPPKVPNEQFF.